Given below is one TCR beta chain in context. The PCR had 60 Vbeta and 13 Jbeta primers. The assay was immunoSEQ multiplex PCR, and TCRdb's table has in-frame clones only and misses some. The profile shows around 150,000 clones, about 80% of them singletons. The CDR3 covers 15 residues. The junction had 9 bases not matched to a gene; V was cut back by 6 bases and J by 3 bases. From germline, CDR1 is KGHSH and CDR2 LQKENI. These data come from a study of cytomegalovirus exposure and HLA in healthy donors. About the research overall: Clustering assigned about four fifths of the roughly 420 genotyped donors to the Caucasian-associated ancestry cluster.

The sample consisted of PBMCs. The clonotype originates from a male donor in good health and CMV-seronegative. The chain has TRBV18 and TRBJ2-3; the match to TRBD2 covers 7 bases. CDR3 nucleotide sequence: TGTGCCAGCTCGCTTAACCTAGCGGAGACAGATACGCAGTATTTT. Its translation is CASSLNLAETDTQYF. The full variable domain, rest sourced from reference TRBV18 and TRBJ2-3, is NAGVMQNPRHLVRRRGQEARLRCSPMKGHSHVYWYRQLPEEGLKFMVYLQKENIIDESGMPKERFSAEFPKEGPSILRIQQVVRGDSAAYFCASSLNLAETDTQYFGPGTRLTVL.